The following is a T cell receptor beta chain sequence with its context. As yet, its antigen is unknown. This sample is drawn from a study of early stage breast cancer tumors. In the study overall: Most invasive tumors, about 80% of the 16, were ER+/PR+/HER2-.

Study findings and constraints: Tumor and normal breast were distinguished via blood comparison in about 90% of the 16 patients. Compared with adjacent normal breast, tumors showed about 2.5-fold denser, more clonal T cells.

Germline-derived CDR1 and CDR2 are SGHAT and FQNNGV. Trimming cost V 6 bases and J 5 bases, with 11 bases left between them. The CDR3 consists of 13 residues. Profiled with immunoSEQ multiplex PCR; TCRdb holds only in-frame clones, not every one. The sample has approximately 50,000 clones, about three quarters seen once. Sequences were obtained from blood. The chain is built from TRBV11-2 and TRBJ2-1; tentatively, D is TRBD2 (5 bases). The TCR comes from a person aged 25 to 45 with breast cancer. In DNA, the CDR3 is TGTGCCAGCAGATCCAGCGGTAACAATGAGCAGTTCTTC. This sequence encodes CASRSSGNNEQFF.